This is a list of T cell receptor beta chains from one sample in a study of control samples from healthy donors and cancer patients. The assay was immunoSEQ multiplex PCR, and TCRdb's table has in-frame clones only and misses some. In the table there are under 450,000 clones, 75% to 95% of which are singletons. The sample comprised PBMCs. These receptors came from a man between 35 and 55 years old with head and neck cancer. Both conserved end residues are part of each CDR3. A D gene is named only where the DNA matches it firmly. Only some rows state a clone size, as once, few, many or a class for expanded clones.

TRBD1	TRBJ1-5	TRBV19	15	few	TGTGCCAGTAGTAGCAATACAGGGGGCTATCAGCCCCAGCATTTT	CASSSNTGGYQPQHF
.	TRBJ1-5	TRBV7-9	11	.	TGTGCCAGCAGCTTAGAGGGTCCCCAGCATTTT	CASSLEGPQHF
TRBD1	TRBJ2-3	TRBV7-2	14	once	TGTGCCAGCAGCCAGCGGACAGGGAAAGATACGCAGTATTTT	CASSQRTGKDTQYF
.	TRBJ1-3	TRBV19	16	.	TGTGCCAGTAGGTTTTCGGACGTCGCCTCTGGAAACACCATATATTTT	CASRFSDVASGNTIYF
.	TRBJ2-2	TRBV5-1	16	once	TGCGCCAGCAGCTTGGCAGGGGGGCTTACGACCGGGGAGCTGTTTTTT	CASSLAGGLTTGELFF
TRBD2	TRBJ2-3	TRBV4-1	19	.	TGCGCCAGCAGCCAAGATCCCCCCGTGGGCGGGAGTCTGGTAGATACGCAGTATTTT	CASSQDPPVGGSLVDTQYF
.	TRBJ2-1	TRBV18	16	.	TGTGCCAGCTCACCCGCCTGGACCAGCTCCTACAATGAGCAGTTCTTC	CASSPAWTSSYNEQFF
TRBD1	TRBJ2-3	TRBV7-3	13	.	TGTGCCAGCAGCCTGCGACAGGGTACTACGCAGTATTTT	CASSLRQGTTQYF
.	TRBJ1-1	TRBV21-1	17	.	TGTGCCAGCAGCAAAGTGAGGCAGGGGAGCATGAACACTGAAGCTTTCTTT	CASSKVRQGSMNTEAFF
.	TRBJ2-7	TRBV7-9	15	.	TGTGCCAGCAGCTCCCCTCGGGACACCTCCTACGAGCAGTACTTC	CASSSPRDTSYEQYF
.	TRBJ2-7	TRBV13	16	.	TGTGCCAGCAGTCCCGCAGGACAAATAAGCTCCTACGAGCAGTACTTC	CASSPAGQISSYEQYF
.	TRBJ2-1	TRBV15	13	.	TGTGCCACCAGCAGAGATCGGCGGCTTGAGCAGTTCTTC	CATSRDRRLEQFF
.	TRBJ2-7	TRBV19	14	.	TGTGTCGACGGGGGGGACAGGTCTACCTACGAGCAGTACTTC	CVDGGDRSTYEQYF
.	TRBJ1-4	TRBV5-4	16	once	TGTGCCAGCAGCCCGGGGACGGCTACAACTAATGAAAAACTGTTTTTT	CASSPGTATTNEKLFF
TRBD1	TRBJ2-7	TRBV28	15	.	TGTGCCAGCAGTCCGGCGGATGGACAGGGGAATCGGCAGTACTTC	CASSPADGQGNRQYF
.	TRBJ1-4	TRBV30	16	.	TGTGCCTGGAGTGTGGCAGGCATCGCAACTAATGAAAAACTGTTTTTT	CAWSVAGIATNEKLFF
.	TRBJ1-1	TRBV28	11	.	TGTGCCAGCATTGGGGACACTGAAGCTTTCTTT	CASIGDTEAFF
.	TRBJ2-7	TRBV27	16	.	TGTGCCAGCAGTTATAACAGGGTCTCTAGCTCCTACGAGCAGTACTTC	CASSYNRVSSSYEQYF
TRBD1	TRBJ2-2	TRBV7-2	15	.	TGTGCCAGCAGTCCCACAGGGGGCAACACCGGGGAGCTGTTTTTT	CASSPTGGNTGELFF
.	TRBJ2-7	TRBV12-3/TRBV12-4	11	.	TGTGCCAGCAGTGATCGGGGGGAGCAGTACTTC	CASSDRGEQYF
.	TRBJ1-1	TRBV2	13	.	TGTGCCAGCGCACCCGGGGTCGGGACTGAAGCTTTCTTT	CASAPGVGTEAFF
.	TRBJ2-7	TRBV19	16	.	TGTGCCAGTAGTACCATAAGGACAGAAAACTCCTACGAGCAGTACTTC	CASSTIRTENSYEQYF
TRBD2	TRBJ2-1	TRBV6-6	19	.	TGTGCCAGCAGCTATCTGGGGACTAGCGGGAGGGCCGAGGACAATGAGCAGTTCTTC	CASSYLGTSGRAEDNEQFF
.	TRBJ1-2	TRBV7-2	13	.	TGTGCCAGCAGTAACAGGTCTTACTATGGCTACACCTTC	CASSNRSYYGYTF
.	TRBJ1-2	TRBV19	15	.	TGTGCCAGTATGGAAAGACAGACGCACAACTATGGCTACACCTTC	CASMERQTHNYGYTF
TRBD2	TRBJ2-3	TRBV9	15	.	TGTGCCAGCAGCGTAGAACTAGCGGGGGGCCATACGCAGTATTTT	CASSVELAGGHTQYF
TRBD1	TRBJ1-5	TRBV24-1	15	once	TGTGCCACCAGTGATCCGCGGACAGGGAATCAGCCCCAGCATTTT	CATSDPRTGNQPQHF
.	TRBJ1-2	TRBV12-3/TRBV12-4	13	.	TGTGCCAGCAGTTTAGGGCAGGGTGAAGGCTACACCTTC	CASSLGQGEGYTF
TRBD1	TRBJ1-6	TRBV7-2	16	.	TGTGCCAGCAGCTTAGACAGGGGTTCCTATAATTCACCCCTCCACTTT	CASSLDRGSYNSPLHF
TRBD1	TRBJ1-5	TRBV5-1	15	.	TGCGCCAGCAGCGGGACAGGGGGCCCGGGTCAGCCCCAGCATTTT	CASSGTGGPGQPQHF
.	TRBJ1-2	TRBV12-3/TRBV12-4	11	.	TGTGCCAGCAGGAACATGGGCGGCTACACCTTC	CASRNMGGYTF
.	TRBJ1-1	TRBV28	14	.	TGTGCCAGCAGTTTAACGACAGCTAACACTGAAGCTTTCTTT	CASSLTTANTEAFF
.	TRBJ1-2	TRBV19	13	.	TGTGCCAGTAATAAACGAACTAACTATGGCTACACCTTC	CASNKRTNYGYTF
TRBD1	TRBJ1-2	TRBV6-5	13	.	TGTGCCAGCAGGAATACAGGGGGCAGCGGCTACACCTTC	CASRNTGGSGYTF
TRBD2	TRBJ2-5	TRBV29-1	13	few	TGCAGCGTCCAGACTAGCGGGGAAGAGACCCAGTACTTC	CSVQTSGEETQYF
TRBD2	TRBJ2-2	TRBV19	15	.	TGTGCCAGTAGTATAGGTCTAGCGGGAGTCGGGGAGCTGTTTTTT	CASSIGLAGVGELFF
.	TRBJ1-3	TRBV4-3	15	.	TGCGCCAGCAGCCAAGAGGGGAGCTCTGGAAACACCATATATTTT	CASSQEGSSGNTIYF
.	TRBJ2-7	TRBV6-5	15	.	TGTGCCAGCGCAAAAGACAGTAGCGGGACAGGCGAGCAGTACTTC	CASAKDSSGTGEQYF
.	TRBJ2-7	TRBV5-4	13	.	TGTGCCAGCAGCTTGCCTACAAAGGACGAGCAGTACTTC	CASSLPTKDEQYF
TRBD1	TRBJ1-5	TRBV28	15	once	TGTGCCAGCAGTTTAACAGGGGGTAGCAATCAGCCCCAGCATTTT	CASSLTGGSNQPQHF
.	TRBJ1-5	TRBV10-2	13	few	TGCGCCAGCAGTGAGGGAGGGGATCAGCCCCAGCATTTT	CASSEGGDQPQHF
.	TRBJ2-1	TRBV24-1	14	.	TGTGCCACCAGTGCCCCCCCGGAATACAATGAGCAGTTCTTC	CATSAPPEYNEQFF
TRBD2	TRBJ2-5	TRBV30	14	.	TGTGCCTGGAGCAACGGGGGGGCCCAAGAGACCCAGTACTTC	CAWSNGGAQETQYF
.	TRBJ1-2	TRBV25-1	13	.	TGTGCCAGCCAGATATCTGATTGGGGTGGCTACACCTTC	CASQISDWGGYTF
.	TRBJ2-1	TRBV19	15	.	TGTGCCACCAATCTCGGAGACCTCAAAGGGAATGAGCAGTTCTTC	CATNLGDLKGNEQFF
TRBD1	TRBJ2-7	TRBV5-1	14	.	TGCGCCAGCAGCCCAAAGGGGGCGAATTACGAGCAGTACTTC	CASSPKGANYEQYF
.	TRBJ2-7	TRBV4-2	14	.	TGTGCCAGCAGCCAAGCTGAGGCCGAGGACGAGCAGTACTTC	CASSQAEAEDEQYF
.	TRBJ2-1	TRBV27	15	.	TGTGCCAGCAGCGGCAGGGATATCTCCTACAATGAGCAGTTCTTC	CASSGRDISYNEQFF
.	TRBJ1-1	TRBV6-5	13	.	TGTGCCAGCAGTCCCAGGGTTGACACTGAAGCTTTCTTT	CASSPRVDTEAFF
TRBD2	TRBJ2-3	TRBV11-2	17	.	TGTGCCAGCAGCTTAATGTTTAGCGGGGGGGCCGCAGATACGCAGTATTTT	CASSLMFSGGAADTQYF
.	TRBJ2-5	TRBV20-1	13	once	TGCAGTGCGAGTCAGGGAAGGCAAGAGACCCAGTACTTC	CSASQGRQETQYF
.	TRBJ1-4	TRBV4-3	16	.	TGCGCCAGCAGCCAAGGGCGCAGTGCAACTAATGAAAAACTGTTTTTT	CASSQGRSATNEKLFF
.	TRBJ2-5	TRBV6-5	14	.	TGTGCCAGCATTAGGGCAGACGCCAAGATGTCCCAGTACTTC	CASIRADAKMSQYF
.	TRBJ2-7	TRBV10-3	12	few	TGTGCCATCAGTGAGAGACCCTACGAGCAGTACTTC	CAISERPYEQYF
.	TRBJ1-2	TRBV5-1	14	.	TGCGCCAGCAGCTTGGACAGCAACGAAGCTGGCTACACCTTC	CASSLDSNEAGYTF
TRBD1	TRBJ2-2	TRBV10-3	15	.	TGTGCCATCAGGTCCGGGACAGGAGGCCAGGGGGAGCTGTTTTTT	CAIRSGTGGQGELFF
.	TRBJ2-1	TRBV7-9	15	.	TGTGCCAGCAGCCCAACCGACCGGGGAGGCAATGAGCAGTTCTTC	CASSPTDRGGNEQFF
.	TRBJ1-5	TRBV6-6	13	once	TGTGCCAGCAGCCCCACAGGGAATCAGCCCCAGCATTTT	CASSPTGNQPQHF
.	TRBJ1-1	TRBV27	14	once	TGTGCCAGCAGTCCCCGGGACGGCGTCACTGAAGCTTTCTTT	CASSPRDGVTEAFF
.	TRBJ1-2	TRBV9	15	.	TGTGCCAGCAGCGTAGGAACAGACAGTTACTATGGCTACACCTTC	CASSVGTDSYYGYTF